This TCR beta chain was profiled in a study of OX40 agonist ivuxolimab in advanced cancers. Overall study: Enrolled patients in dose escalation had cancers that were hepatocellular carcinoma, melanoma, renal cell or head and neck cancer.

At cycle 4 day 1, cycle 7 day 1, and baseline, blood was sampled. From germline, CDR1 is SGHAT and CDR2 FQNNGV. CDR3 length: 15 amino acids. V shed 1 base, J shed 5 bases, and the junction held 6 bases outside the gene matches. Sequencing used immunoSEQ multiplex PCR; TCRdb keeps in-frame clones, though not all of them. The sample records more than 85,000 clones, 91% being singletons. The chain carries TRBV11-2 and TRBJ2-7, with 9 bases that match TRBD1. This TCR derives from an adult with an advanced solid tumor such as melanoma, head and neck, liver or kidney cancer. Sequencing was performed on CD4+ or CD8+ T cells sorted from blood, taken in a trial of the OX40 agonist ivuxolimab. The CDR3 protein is CASSLVGQGKDEQYF. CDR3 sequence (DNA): TGTGCCAGCAGCTTAGTCGGACAGGGGAAGGACGAGCAGTACTTC.